This T cell receptor beta chain was captured by sequencing in a study of cytomegalovirus exposure and HLA in healthy donors. Study-wide background: Out of several hundred genotyped donors, approximately 84% belonged to the Caucasian-associated ancestry cluster.

Study results and limitations: DRB1 showed the most TCR associations and HLA-C the fewest in a later analysis, as rates varied by HLA locus. Some V segments, TRBV6-2 and TRBV6-3 among them, were indistinguishable and were therefore excluded.

Vbeta (60) and Jbeta (13) primers were used in the PCR. Sequencing used immunoSEQ multiplex PCR; TCRdb keeps in-frame clones, though not all of them. Here the sample spans approximately 180,000 clones, roughly 86% being singletons. About this clone: Its antigen is not known.

The CDR3 sequence is 15 residues long. V was clipped by 2 bases and J by 2 bases, with 13 bases between them. The germline CDR1 and CDR2 sequences are SGHAT and FQNNGV. Sequenced sample: PBMCs. The chain is built from TRBV11-2 and TRBJ2-7; D ambiguous. This TCR derives from a girl aged 10 to 17 in good health and CMV-seropositive. Here the CDR3 DNA reads TGTGCCAGCAGCTTATTAGATTTCAGGCCCTACGAGCAGTACTTC. Amino acid sequence: CASSLLDFRPYEQYF.